This T cell receptor (beta chain) comes out of a study of OX40 agonist ivuxolimab in advanced cancers. General notes on the study: Ivuxolimab, which targeted the costimulatory receptor OX40 (CD134), was an agonistic, fully human IgG2 monoclonal antibody. In the dose-escalation cohort, 70% to 90% of patients were male, and the mean age was approximately 60 years with a range of roughly 20 to 79. Among the 52 dose-escalation patients, approximately 20 had hepatocellular carcinoma, 15 or so melanoma, 9 renal cell carcinoma and 9 head and neck cancer. Patients were allowed to have had prior anti-PD-1, anti-PD-L1 or anti-CTLA-4 therapy, and roughly two fifths of the dose-escalation patients had been treated with checkpoint inhibitors. The point of sequencing TCRbeta in the periphery was to test whether ivuxolimab changed TCR sequence diversity and drove clonal T-cell expansion. Partial responses occurred in three dose-escalation patients: two with cutaneous melanoma and one with hepatocellular carcinoma. Intravenous ivuxolimab was administered to patients every 2 weeks at six dose levels: 0.01, 0.1, 0.3, 1.5, 3 and 10 mg/kg. The paper reports the monotherapy dose-escalation portion (N of about 54 patients) of the phase I ivuxolimab trial.

The trial excluded patients who had a history of autoimmune disease or who were on systemic immunosuppression. Peripheral blood for TCR sequencing was collected from all dose cohorts at baseline, on cycle 4 day 1, and on cycle 7 day 1. The samples were taken from a phase I, first-in-human, multicenter, open-label dose-escalation trial of ivuxolimab. Adults with locally advanced or metastatic head and neck squamous cell, hepatocellular, melanoma or renal cell carcinoma were enrolled in the trial. CD4+ and CD8+ T cells were sorted separately from peripheral blood before TCR sequencing. Genomic DNA was isolated from the sorted cells so that the TCRbeta CDR3 region could be sequenced. The immunoSEQ Assay was used for sequencing of TCRbeta CDR3 regions. TCRdb limited this immuneACCESS table to in-frame rearrangements with V and J called. A share of clones is missing; checked studies link under half to unresolved V genes, and the rest is unexplained. The sample includes 90,000 to 120,000 clones, with around 90% observed a single time. The ten largest make up roughly 1.3% of the sample.

The CDR3 has 10 amino acids, counting the end cysteine and phenylalanine. Solely the CDR3 DNA is kept, with 30 bases framed from the first base. CDR1 and CDR2 are read off the germline V gene (reference sequence) as GTSNPN and SVGIG. The junction shows trimming of 7 bases on V and 9 bases on J, plus 12 bases between the germline ends. Here is what the overall study found, with its caveats: The antigen specificity of the clonally expanded peripheral T cells was not determined. Low levels of normalized T-cell clonal expansion were also seen in some nonresponding patients. On average, CD8+ T cells showed more expanded clones than CD4+ T cells after ivuxolimab. At doses of 0.1 to 3.0 mg/kg, clonal expansion of both CD4+ and CD8+ blood T cells was observed from baseline to week 6. In partial responders in the 0.1-3.0 mg/kg groups, normalized peripheral clonal expansion was found to be among the lowest, especially among CD8+ T cells.

This clone was recorded once. It lacks a known antigen. The input lacks base qualities; no much larger clone sits a single base away. This sample comprised CD4+ or CD8+ T cells sorted from blood, obtained in a trial of the OX40 agonist ivuxolimab. This chain joins TRBV30 to TRBJ1-2; D gene: possibly TRBD1, on 5 matching bases. This clonotype was obtained from an adult with an advanced solid tumor such as melanoma, head and neck, liver or kidney cancer. The CDR3 here reads CAYRTGRYTF. The bases read TGTGCCTACCGGACGGGGCGCTACACCTTC. Outside the CDR3, residues come from the reference TRBV30 and TRBJ1-2 proteins, so the full variable domain is: SQTIHQWPATLVQPVGSPLSLECTVEGTSNPNLYWYRQAAGRGLQLLFYSVGIGQISSEVPQNLSASRPQDRQFILSSKKLLLSDSGFYLCAYRTGRYTFGSGTRLTVV.